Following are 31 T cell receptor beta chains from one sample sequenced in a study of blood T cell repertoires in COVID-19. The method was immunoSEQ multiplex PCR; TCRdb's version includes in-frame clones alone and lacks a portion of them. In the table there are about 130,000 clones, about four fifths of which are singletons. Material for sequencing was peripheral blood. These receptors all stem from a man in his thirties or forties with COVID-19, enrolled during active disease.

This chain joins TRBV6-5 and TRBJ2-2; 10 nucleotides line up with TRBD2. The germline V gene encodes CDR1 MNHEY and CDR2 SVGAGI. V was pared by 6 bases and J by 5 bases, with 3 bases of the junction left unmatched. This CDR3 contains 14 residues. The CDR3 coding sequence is TGTGCCAGCAGCCGGACTAGCGGAACCGGGGAGCTGTTTTTT. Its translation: CASSRTSGTGELFF.

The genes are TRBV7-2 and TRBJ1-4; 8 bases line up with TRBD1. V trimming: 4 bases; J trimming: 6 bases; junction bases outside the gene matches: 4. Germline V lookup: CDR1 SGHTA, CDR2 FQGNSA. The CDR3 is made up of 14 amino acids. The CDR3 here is CASSSRTGHEKLFF. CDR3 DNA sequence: TGTGCCAGCAGCTCCAGGACAGGGCATGAAAAACTGTTTTTT.

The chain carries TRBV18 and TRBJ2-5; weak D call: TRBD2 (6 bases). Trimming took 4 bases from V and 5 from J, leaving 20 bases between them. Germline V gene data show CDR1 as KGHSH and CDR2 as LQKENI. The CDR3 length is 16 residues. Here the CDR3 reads CASSRMNSGPHETQYF. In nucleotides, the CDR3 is TGTGCCAGCTCACGGATGAATAGCGGACCCCATGAGACCCAGTACTTC.

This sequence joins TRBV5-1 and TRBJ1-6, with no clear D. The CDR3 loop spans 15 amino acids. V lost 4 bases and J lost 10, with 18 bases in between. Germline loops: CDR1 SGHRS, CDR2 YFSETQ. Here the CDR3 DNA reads TGCGCCAGCAGCCCAATCCGGCAGCCCGGGTCACCCCTCCACTTT. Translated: CASSPIRQPGSPLHF.

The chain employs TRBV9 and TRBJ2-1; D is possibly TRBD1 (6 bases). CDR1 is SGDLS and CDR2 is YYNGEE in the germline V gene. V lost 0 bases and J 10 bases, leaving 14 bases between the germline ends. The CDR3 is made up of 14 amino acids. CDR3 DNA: TGTGCCAGCAGCGTAGAGGGGGAATCGGGCGAGCAGTTCTTC. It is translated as CASSVEGESGEQFF. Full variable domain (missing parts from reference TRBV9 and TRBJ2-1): DSGVTQTPKHLITATGQRVTLRCSPRSGDLSVYWYQQSLDQGLQFLIQYYNGEERAKGNILERFSAQQFPDLHSELNLSSLELGDSALYFCASSVEGESGEQFFGPGTRLTVL.

The CDR3 DNA follows: TGTGCCAGCGTCGAATTGGGGGGAACCAATCAGCCCCAGCATTTT. This codes for CASVELGGTNQPQHF. V and J are TRBV2 and TRBJ1-5, with a weak D call TRBD1 (5 bases). V dropped 8 bases and J dropped 3 bases, with 17 bases sitting between them. The CDR3 contains 15 residues. Looked up from germline, CDR1 is SNHLY and CDR2 is FYNNEI.

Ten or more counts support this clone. CDR3 bases: TGTGCCAGCAGCTTGCTAGCAACCGCCGGGGAGCTGTTTTTT. Amino acids: CASSLLATAGELFF. The genes are TRBV7-2 and TRBJ2-2; weak D call: TRBD2 (5 bases). This CDR3 has 14 amino acids. From germline, CDR1 is SGHTA and CDR2 FQGNSA. V lost 3 bases and J lost 6, with 11 bases in between.

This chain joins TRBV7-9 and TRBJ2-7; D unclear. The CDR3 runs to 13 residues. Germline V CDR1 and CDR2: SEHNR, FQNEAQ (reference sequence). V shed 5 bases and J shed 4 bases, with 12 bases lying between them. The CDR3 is CASSPPRVYEQYF. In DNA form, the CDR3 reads TGTGCCAGCAGCCCCCCCCGGGTTTACGAGCAGTACTTC.

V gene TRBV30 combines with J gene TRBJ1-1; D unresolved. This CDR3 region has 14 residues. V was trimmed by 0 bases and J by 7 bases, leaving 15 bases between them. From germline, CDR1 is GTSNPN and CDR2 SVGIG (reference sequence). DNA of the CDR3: TGTGCCTGGAGTGTACCAGAACGACTACATGAAGCTTTCTTT. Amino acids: CAWSVPERLHEAFF.

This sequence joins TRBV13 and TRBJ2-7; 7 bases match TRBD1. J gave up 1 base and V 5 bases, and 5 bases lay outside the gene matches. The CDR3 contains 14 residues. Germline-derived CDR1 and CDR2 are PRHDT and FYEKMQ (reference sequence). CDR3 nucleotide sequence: TGTGCCAGCAGCCGAACAGGGGAGTCCTACGAGCAGTACTTC. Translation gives CASSRTGESYEQYF. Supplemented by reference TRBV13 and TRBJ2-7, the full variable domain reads AAGVIQSPRHLIKEKRETATLKCYPIPRHDTVYWYQQGPGQDPQFLISFYEKMQSDKGSIPDRFSAQQFSDYHSELNMSSLELGDSALYFCASSRTGESYEQYFGPGTRLTVT.

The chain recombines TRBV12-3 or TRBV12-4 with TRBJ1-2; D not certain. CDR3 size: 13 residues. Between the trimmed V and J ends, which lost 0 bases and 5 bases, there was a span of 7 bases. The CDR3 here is CASSLARRYGYTF. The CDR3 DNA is TGTGCCAGCAGTTTAGCGCGGAGATATGGCTACACCTTC.

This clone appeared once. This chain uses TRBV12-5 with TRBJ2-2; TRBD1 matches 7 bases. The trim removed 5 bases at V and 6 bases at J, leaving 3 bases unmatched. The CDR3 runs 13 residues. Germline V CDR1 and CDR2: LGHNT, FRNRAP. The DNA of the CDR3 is TGTGCTAGTGGTCCCGGACAGGCCGGGGAGCTGTTTTTT. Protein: CASGPGQAGELFF.

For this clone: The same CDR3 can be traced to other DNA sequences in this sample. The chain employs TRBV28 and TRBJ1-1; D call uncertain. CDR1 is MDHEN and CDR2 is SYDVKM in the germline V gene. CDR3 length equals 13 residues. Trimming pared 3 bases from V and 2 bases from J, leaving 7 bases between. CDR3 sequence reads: CASSLLSNTEAFF. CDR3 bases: TGTGCCAGCAGTTTGCTGAGTAACACTGAAGCTTTCTTT.

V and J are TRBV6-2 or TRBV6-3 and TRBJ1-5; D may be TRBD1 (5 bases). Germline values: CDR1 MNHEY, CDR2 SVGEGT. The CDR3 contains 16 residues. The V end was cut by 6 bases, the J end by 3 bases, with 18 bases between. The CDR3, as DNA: TGTGCCAGCAGCGCAAGACCGGGGGTTCACAATCAGCCCCAGCATTTT. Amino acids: CASSARPGVHNQPQHF.

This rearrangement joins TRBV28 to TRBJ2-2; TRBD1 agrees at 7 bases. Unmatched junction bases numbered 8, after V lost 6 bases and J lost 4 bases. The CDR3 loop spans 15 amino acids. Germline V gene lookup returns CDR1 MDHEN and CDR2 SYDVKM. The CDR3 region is CASRGGGTLTGELFF. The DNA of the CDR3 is TGTGCCAGCAGAGGGGGCGGAACCCTCACCGGGGAGCTGTTTTTT.

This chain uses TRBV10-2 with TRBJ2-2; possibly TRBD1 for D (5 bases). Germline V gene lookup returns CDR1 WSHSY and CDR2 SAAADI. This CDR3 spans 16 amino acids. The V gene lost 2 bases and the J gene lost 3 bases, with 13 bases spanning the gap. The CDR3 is CASSEQGRGYTGELFF. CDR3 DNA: TGCGCCAGCAGTGAGCAGGGTAGGGGTTACACCGGGGAGCTGTTTTTT.

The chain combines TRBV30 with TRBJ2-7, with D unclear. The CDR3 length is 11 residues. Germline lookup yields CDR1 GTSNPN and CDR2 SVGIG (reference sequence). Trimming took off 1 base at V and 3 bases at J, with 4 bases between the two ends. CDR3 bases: TGTGCCTGGAGTGGGAGCTACGAGCAGTACTTC. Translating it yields CAWSGSYEQYF.

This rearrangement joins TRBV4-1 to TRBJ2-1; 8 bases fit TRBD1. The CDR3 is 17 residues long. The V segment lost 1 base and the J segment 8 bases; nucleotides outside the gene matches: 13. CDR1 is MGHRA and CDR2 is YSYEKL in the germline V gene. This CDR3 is CASSQGIGDRRWDEQFF. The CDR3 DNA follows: TGCGCCAGCAGCCAAGGGATAGGGGACAGGAGGTGGGATGAGCAGTTCTTC.

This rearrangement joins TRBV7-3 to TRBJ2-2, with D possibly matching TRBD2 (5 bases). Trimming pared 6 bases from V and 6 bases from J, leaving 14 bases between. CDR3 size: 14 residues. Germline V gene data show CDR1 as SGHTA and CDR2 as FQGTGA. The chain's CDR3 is CASREDWPPGELFF. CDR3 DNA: TGTGCCAGCAGGGAGGACTGGCCTCCCGGGGAGCTGTTTTTT.

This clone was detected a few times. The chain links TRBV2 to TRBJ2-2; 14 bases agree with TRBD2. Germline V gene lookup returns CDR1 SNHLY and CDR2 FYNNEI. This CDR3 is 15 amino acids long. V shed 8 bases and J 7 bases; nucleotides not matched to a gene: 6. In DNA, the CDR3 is TGTGCCAGCCGGGGGACTAGCGGGAGTAGCGGGGAGCTGTTTTTT. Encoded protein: CASRGTSGSSGELFF.

CDR3 amino acids: CAWSYLGASTGELFF. In DNA form, the CDR3 reads TGTGCCTGGAGCTACCTGGGAGCGTCCACCGGGGAGCTGTTTTTT. This chain uses TRBV30 with TRBJ2-2; D is possibly TRBD2 (5 bases). V was clipped by 3 bases and J by 4 bases, with 15 bases between them. The CDR3 has 15 residues. In germline, CDR1 is GTSNPN, CDR2 SVGIG (reference sequence).

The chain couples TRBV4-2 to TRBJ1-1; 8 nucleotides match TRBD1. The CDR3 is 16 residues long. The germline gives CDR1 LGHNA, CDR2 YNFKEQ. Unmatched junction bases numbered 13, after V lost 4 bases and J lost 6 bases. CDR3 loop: CASSPPSDRVNPEAFF. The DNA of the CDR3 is TGTGCCAGCAGCCCACCATCGGACAGGGTAAACCCTGAAGCTTTCTTT.

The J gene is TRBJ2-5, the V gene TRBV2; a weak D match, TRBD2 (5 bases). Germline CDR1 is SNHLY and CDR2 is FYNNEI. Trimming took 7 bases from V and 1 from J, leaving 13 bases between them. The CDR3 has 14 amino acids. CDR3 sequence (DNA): TGTGCCAGCACCCTGGGCGGAGGCCAAGAGACCCAGTACTTC. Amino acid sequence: CASTLGGGQETQYF.

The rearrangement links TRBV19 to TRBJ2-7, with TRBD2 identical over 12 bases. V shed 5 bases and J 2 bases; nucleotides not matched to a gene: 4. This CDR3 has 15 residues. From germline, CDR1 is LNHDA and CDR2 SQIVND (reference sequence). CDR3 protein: CASSLRLAGAYEQYF. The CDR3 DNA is TGTGCCAGTAGTCTCCGACTAGCGGGAGCCTACGAGCAGTACTTC.

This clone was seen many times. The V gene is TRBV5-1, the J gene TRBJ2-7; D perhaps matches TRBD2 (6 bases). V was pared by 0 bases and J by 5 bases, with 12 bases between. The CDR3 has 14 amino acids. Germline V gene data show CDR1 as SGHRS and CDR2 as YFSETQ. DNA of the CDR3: TGCGCCAGCAGCTTGGGGCAGGGACTCGACGAGCAGTACTTC. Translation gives CASSLGQGLDEQYF.

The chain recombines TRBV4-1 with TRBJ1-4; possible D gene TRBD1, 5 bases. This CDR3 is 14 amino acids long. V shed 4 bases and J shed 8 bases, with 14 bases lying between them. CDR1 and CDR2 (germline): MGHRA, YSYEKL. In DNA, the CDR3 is TGCGCCAGCAGCCGCGGGACGAGCGGGGAAAAACTGTTTTTT. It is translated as CASSRGTSGEKLFF.

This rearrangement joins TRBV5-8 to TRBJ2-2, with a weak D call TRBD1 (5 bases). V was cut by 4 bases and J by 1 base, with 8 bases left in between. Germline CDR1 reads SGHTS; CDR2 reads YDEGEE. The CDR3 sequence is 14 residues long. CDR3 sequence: CASSLGQNTGELFF. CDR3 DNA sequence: TGTGCCAGCAGCCTCGGACAGAACACCGGGGAGCTGTTTTTT.

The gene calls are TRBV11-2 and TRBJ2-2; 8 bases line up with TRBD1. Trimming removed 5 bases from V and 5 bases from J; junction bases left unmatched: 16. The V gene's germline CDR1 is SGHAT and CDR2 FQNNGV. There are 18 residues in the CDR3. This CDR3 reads CASSQWTGMYVKTGELFF. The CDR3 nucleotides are TGTGCCAGCAGCCAATGGACAGGGATGTATGTAAAGACCGGGGAGCTGTTTTTT.

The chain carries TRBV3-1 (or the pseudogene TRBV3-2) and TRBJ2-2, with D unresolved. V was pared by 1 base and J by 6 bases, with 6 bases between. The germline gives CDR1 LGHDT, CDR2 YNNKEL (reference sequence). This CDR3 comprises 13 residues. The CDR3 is CASSQGLAGELFF. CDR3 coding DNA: TGTGCCAGCAGCCAAGGCTTAGCCGGGGAGCTGTTTTTT.

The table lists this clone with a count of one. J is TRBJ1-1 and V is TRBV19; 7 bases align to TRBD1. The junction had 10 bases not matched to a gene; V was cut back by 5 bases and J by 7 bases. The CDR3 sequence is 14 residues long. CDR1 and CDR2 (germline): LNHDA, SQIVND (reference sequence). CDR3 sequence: CASSSRQGGIEAFF. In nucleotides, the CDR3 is TGTGCCAGTAGTTCTAGACAGGGTGGGATTGAAGCTTTCTTT.

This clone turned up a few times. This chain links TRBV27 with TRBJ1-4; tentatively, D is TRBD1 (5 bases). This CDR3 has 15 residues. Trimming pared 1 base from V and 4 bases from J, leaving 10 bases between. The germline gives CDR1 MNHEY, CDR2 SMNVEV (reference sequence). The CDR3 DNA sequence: TGTGCCAGCAGTTTATACCCAGGGATTAATGAAAAACTGTTTTTT. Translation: CASSLYPGINEKLFF. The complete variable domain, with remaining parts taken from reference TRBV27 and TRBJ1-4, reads EAQVTQNPRYLITVTGKKLTVTCSQNMNHEYMSWYRQDPGLGLRQIYYSMNVEVTDKGDVPEGYKVSRKEKRNFPLILESPSPNQTSLYFCASSLYPGINEKLFFGSGTQLSVL.